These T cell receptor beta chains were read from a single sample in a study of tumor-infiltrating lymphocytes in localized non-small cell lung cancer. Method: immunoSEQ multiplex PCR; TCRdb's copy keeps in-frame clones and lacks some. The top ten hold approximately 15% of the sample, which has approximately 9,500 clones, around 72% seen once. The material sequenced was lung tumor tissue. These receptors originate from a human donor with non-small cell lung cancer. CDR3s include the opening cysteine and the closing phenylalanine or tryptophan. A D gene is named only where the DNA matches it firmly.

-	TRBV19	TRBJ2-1	CASSIWTAFSYNEQFF
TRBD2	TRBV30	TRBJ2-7	CAWSLGLADLYEQYF
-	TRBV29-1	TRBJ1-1	CSAPKGANTEAFF
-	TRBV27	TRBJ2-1	CASSSGGGGSSYNEQFF
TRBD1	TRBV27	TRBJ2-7	CASSLSGWVGTGFFEQYF
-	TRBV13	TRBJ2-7	CASSLEGHSLYEQYF
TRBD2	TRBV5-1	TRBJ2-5	CASSLVGGGVQETQYF
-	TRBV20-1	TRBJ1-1	CSAPSGTEAFF
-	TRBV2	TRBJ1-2	CASSEVVNRGAKGYTF
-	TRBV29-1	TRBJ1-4	CSAPVGEKLFF
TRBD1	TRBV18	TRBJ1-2	CASSPPGQVDYGYTF
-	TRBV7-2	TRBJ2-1	CASSGKGVLTYNEQFF
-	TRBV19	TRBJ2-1	CASEGLSSYNEQFF
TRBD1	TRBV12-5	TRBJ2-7	CASGLVVDRAYEQYF
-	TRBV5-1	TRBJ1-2	CASSYQQESGGYTF
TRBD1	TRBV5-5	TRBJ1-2	CASSSRQGNTYGYTF
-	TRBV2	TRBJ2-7	CASSEARGERGEQYF
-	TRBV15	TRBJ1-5	CATGGPFQPQHF
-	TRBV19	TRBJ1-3	CASSWGDNSPGNTIYF
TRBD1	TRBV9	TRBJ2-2	CASSDPQGPGELFF
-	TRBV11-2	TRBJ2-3	CASSLMTGQGGHTQYF
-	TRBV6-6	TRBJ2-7	CASSKGDGYEQYF
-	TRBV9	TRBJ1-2	CASSVEAGFYGYTF
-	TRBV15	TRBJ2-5	CATSRDYRDQETQYF
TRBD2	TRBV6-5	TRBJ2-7	CASSYRTSGYSYEQYF
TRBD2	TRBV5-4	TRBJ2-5	CASSLRTSGIETQYF
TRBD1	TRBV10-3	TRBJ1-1	CAISGQGVATEAFF
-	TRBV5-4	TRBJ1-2	CASRVRGMNYGYTF
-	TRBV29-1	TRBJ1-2	CSVEGGGATNYGYTF
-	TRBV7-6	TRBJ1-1	CASSLRLGAGWTEAFF
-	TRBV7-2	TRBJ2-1	CASSRADYNEQFF
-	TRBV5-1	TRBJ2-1	CASSPTTFNEQFF
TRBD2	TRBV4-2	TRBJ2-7	CASSHTGVAGDSYEQYF
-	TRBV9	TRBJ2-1	CASSFQGDIEQFF
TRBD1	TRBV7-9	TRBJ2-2	CASSEPKGQAPRELFF
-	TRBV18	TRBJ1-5	CASSMDGGDQPQHF
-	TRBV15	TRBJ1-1	CATSRAGNAEAFF
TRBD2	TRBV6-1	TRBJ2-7	CASSDVAGGPYGQYF
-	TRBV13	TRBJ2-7	CASSSPSQGRNEQYF
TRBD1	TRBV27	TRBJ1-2	CASSLSGVQGNYGYTF
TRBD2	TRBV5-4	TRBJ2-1	CASSLERGASYNEQFF
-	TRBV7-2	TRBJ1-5	CASSLVIQNNQPQHF
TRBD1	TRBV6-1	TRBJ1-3	CASPEDRGQGNTIYF
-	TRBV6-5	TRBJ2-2	CASTRTALGRELFF
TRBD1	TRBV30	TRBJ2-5	CACPGQGKTQYF
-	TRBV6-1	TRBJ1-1	CASSEPAGLMNTEAFF
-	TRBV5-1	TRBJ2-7	CASSLERGAREF
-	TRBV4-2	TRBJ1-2	CASSQEVGAGGYTF
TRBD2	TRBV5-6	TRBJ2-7	CASSPGRVNEQYF